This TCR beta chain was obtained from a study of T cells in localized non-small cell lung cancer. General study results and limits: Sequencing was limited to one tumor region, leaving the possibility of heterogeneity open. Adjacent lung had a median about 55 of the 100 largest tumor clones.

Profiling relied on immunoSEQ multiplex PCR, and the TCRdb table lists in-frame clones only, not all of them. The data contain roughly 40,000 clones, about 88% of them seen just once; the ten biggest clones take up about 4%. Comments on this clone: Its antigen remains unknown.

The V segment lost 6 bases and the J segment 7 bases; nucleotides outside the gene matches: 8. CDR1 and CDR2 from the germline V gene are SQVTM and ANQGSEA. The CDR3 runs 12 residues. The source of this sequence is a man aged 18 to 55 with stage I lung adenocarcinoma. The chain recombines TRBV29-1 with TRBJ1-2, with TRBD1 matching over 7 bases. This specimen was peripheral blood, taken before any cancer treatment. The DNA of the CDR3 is TGCAGCGTCGACAGGGTGGGAGGTGGCTACACCTTC. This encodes CSVDRVGGGYTF. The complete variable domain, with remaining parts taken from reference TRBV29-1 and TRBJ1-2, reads SAVISQKPSRDICQRGTSLTIQCQVDSQVTMMFWYRQQPGQSLTLIATANQGSEATYESGFVIDKFPISRPNLTFSTLTVSNMSPEDSSIYLCSVDRVGGGYTFGSGTRLTVV.